This TCR beta chain was sequenced during a study of shared clonotypes between healthy human individuals. Background on the study: A donor's plate count was three for CD4 naive and three for CD4 memory; CD8 naive had two and CD8 memory one.

Libraries were prepared by immunoSEQ multiplex PCR; TCRdb keeps only in-frame clonotypes and omits some of them. The table has approximately 840,000 clones, approximately 97% seen once. Trimming took 0 bases from V and 8 from J, leaving 13 bases between them. Germline-derived CDR1 and CDR2 are MGHRA and YSYEKL. The length of the CDR3 is 14 residues. Cells designated naive CD8 were CD45RO-negative and were positively selected for CCR7, with terminally differentiated effector memory CD45RA+ cells excluded. Input material: naive CD8+ T cells sorted from blood. This TCR was sampled from a man aged 25 to 40 in good health. This chain joins TRBV4-1 and TRBJ1-1, with D possibly being TRBD1 (6 bases). The CDR3 protein is CASSQDGGGGEAFF. CDR3 coding DNA: TGCGCCAGCAGCCAAGACGGAGGGGGAGGGGAAGCTTTCTTT.